Below are 3 T cell receptor beta chains sequenced from a single sample in a study of response to subunit inactivated influenza vaccine. One entry per CDR3 protein results from TCRdb running MiXCR on the RT-PCR reads. The sample lists about 520,000 distinct CDR3 sequences, 25% occurring once. The sequencing used CD4+ T cells sorted from PBMCs, collected 5 to 6 days after vaccination. The origin of the receptors is a man aged 45-60 years who received an inactivated influenza vaccine.

This clonotype was counted between two and nine times. V and J are TRBV20-1 and TRBJ2-3; 10 nucleotides match TRBD2. V lost 1 base and J lost 0; bases outside the gene matches: 7. The CDR3 sequence is 17 residues long. Germline-derived CDR1 and CDR2 are DFQATT and SNEGSKA (reference sequence). The CDR3: CSARAGSGRLSTDTQYF. As DNA, the CDR3 is TGCAGTGCTAGAGCGGGTAGCGGGAGGCTAAGCACAGATACGCAGTATTTT.

The chain uses TRBV5-6 and TRBJ2-3; TRBD1 is a possible D gene (5 bases). Germline V gives CDR1 SGHDT, CDR2 YYEEEE. V gave up 0 bases and J gave up 2 bases, with 10 bases separating them. The CDR3 runs to 15 residues. The CDR3 nucleotides are TGTGCCAGCAGCTTGGACAGGAGATACACAGATACGCAGTATTTT. Its protein product is CASSLDRRYTDTQYF.

The genes are TRBV4-3 and TRBJ2-7; TRBD1 aligns across 8 bases. Germline values: CDR1 LGHNA, CDR2 YSLEER. V was clipped by 1 base and J by 0 bases; unmatched bases: 2. The CDR3 totals 15 residues. The DNA of the CDR3 is TGCGCCAGCAGCCAAGGGACAGGGATCTCCTACGAGCAGTACTTC. Protein sequence: CASSQGTGISYEQYF.